Below are 22 T cell receptor beta chains sequenced from a single sample in a study of early T cells in non-severe SARS-CoV-2 infection. TCRdb itself ran the 5' RACE reads through MiXCR, one entry per CDR3 protein. This sample yields tens of thousands of distinct CDR3 sequences, of which over 9% are seen a single time; around 8% belongs to the top ten. Sequenced here: whole blood, sampled at baseline. The receptors were gathered from an adult who was a healthcare worker with PCR-confirmed SARS-CoV-2 infection or an uninfected control (not recorded which).

This clonotype was seen many times. The chain is built from TRBV24-1 and TRBJ1-5; D might be TRBD1 (6 bases). V was cut by 3 bases and J by 2 bases, with 10 bases left in between. This CDR3 is 15 amino acids long. Germline V gene data show CDR1 as KGHDR and CDR2 as SFDVKD. The CDR3 DNA is TGTGCCACCAGTGATCCAGGGGTTGGCAATCAGCCCCAGCATTTT. Protein: CATSDPGVGNQPQHF.

V and J are TRBV7-2 and TRBJ1-1; D unclear. This CDR3 comprises 14 residues. The germline V gene has CDR1 SGHTA and CDR2 FQGNSA. V shed 4 bases and J shed 2 bases, with 11 bases lying between them. The CDR3 sequence is CASSSEAGNTEAFF. The CDR3 bases are TGTGCCAGCAGCTCCGAGGCGGGTAACACTGAAGCTTTCTTT.

The J gene is TRBJ2-3, the V gene TRBV3-1; the D gene is possibly TRBD2 (5 bases). V dropped 3 bases and J dropped 3 bases, with 19 bases sitting between them. The germline CDR1 and CDR2 sequences are LGHDT and YNNKEL (reference sequence). The CDR3 totals 17 residues. The chain's CDR3 is CASSQEVGPSRTDTQYF. In DNA form, the CDR3 reads TGTGCCAGCAGCCAGGAGGTCGGGCCTTCTCGGACAGATACGCAGTATTTT.

This sequence joins TRBV9 and TRBJ2-7; 10 nucleotides line up with TRBD2. Looked up from germline, CDR1 is SGDLS and CDR2 is YYNGEE. V was pared by 4 bases and J by 2 bases, with 12 bases of the junction left unmatched. The CDR3 covers 17 residues. This CDR3 is CASSPRYGLAGAYEQYF. The CDR3 coding sequence is TGTGCCAGCAGCCCCCGGTATGGGCTAGCGGGGGCCTACGAGCAGTACTTC.

This clonotype has at least ten counts. The junction departs from the called germline gene at one end, perhaps through a read error. This chain uses TRBV3-1 with TRBJ2-3; D not resolved. The CDR3 runs 12 residues. Per germline, CDR1 LGHDT and CDR2 YNNKEL (reference sequence). The chain's CDR3 is CASSQDSHTQYF. CDR3 coding DNA: TGTGCCAGCAGCCAAGACTCGCATACGCAGTACTTT.

This rearrangement joins TRBV7-6 to TRBJ2-7; TRBD1 matches at 7 bases. The CDR3 consists of 14 residues. V dropped 5 bases and J dropped 1; count of bases not matched to a gene: 5. The germline V gene has CDR1 SGHVS and CDR2 FNYEAQ. The CDR3 bases are TGTGCCAGCAGCCTATCGGACAGGTCCTACGAGCAGTACTTC. Its protein is CASSLSDRSYEQYF.

The table lists this clonotype with many counts. In nucleotides, the CDR3 is TGTGCCAGCAGAAGTTACAGGGGGCTATCCTATGGCTACACCTTC. Translating gives CASRSYRGLSYGYTF. The J gene is TRBJ1-2, the V gene TRBV6-6, with TRBD1 matching over 9 bases. V lost 6 bases and J lost 4; bases outside the gene matches: 9. The CDR3 is made up of 15 amino acids. Germline V gene sequence: CDR1 MNHNY, CDR2 SVGAGI (reference sequence).

This clonotype occurred a few times. The chain employs TRBV20-1 and TRBJ1-6; the match to TRBD1 covers 8 bases. CDR1 and CDR2 (germline): DFQATT, SNEGSKA (reference sequence). The CDR3 totals 14 residues. The J segment lost 9 bases and the V segment lost 6 bases, leaving 10 bases of the junction unmatched. CDR3 region: CSAVVGTGGSPLHF. DNA for the CDR3: TGCAGTGCCGTAGTCGGGACAGGAGGTTCACCCCTCCACTTT.

This sequence joins TRBV5-6 and TRBJ2-2; 7 bases line up with TRBD1. Per germline, CDR1 SGHDT and CDR2 YYEEEE. Losses at the gene ends were 4 bases for V and 4 bases for J; bases not matched to a gene: 10. This CDR3 is 16 amino acids long. CDR3 sequence (DNA): TGTGCCAGCAGCCCCCAGACAGGGTTTCGCACCGGGGAGCTGTTTTTT. Translating it yields CASSPQTGFRTGELFF.

This clonotype was counted ten times or more. V gene TRBV25-1 combines with J gene TRBJ2-7, with D uncertain. The germline V gene has CDR1 MGHDK and CDR2 SYGVNS. The CDR3 has 11 amino acids. V shed 3 bases and J shed 2 bases, with 2 bases lying between them. CDR3 residues: CASSDTYEQYF. As DNA, the CDR3 is TGTGCCAGCAGTGACACCTACGAGCAGTACTTC.

This clonotype has just a few counts. The rearrangement links TRBV6-6 to TRBJ2-7; 9 nucleotides line up with TRBD1. Trimming cost V 6 bases and J 6 bases; bases outside gene matches: 3. The germline CDR1 and CDR2 sequences are MNHNY and SVGAGI (reference sequence). This CDR3 has 12 amino acids. The CDR3 DNA reads TGTGCCAGCAGGGGACAGGGAGGCGAGCAGTACTTC. It translates to CASRGQGGEQYF.

This clonotype appeared many times. The chain's CDR3 is CASLNGEWNSPLHF. The CDR3 DNA follows: TGTGCCTCCCTAAACGGGGAATGGAATTCACCCCTCCACTTT. The chain links TRBV30 to TRBJ1-6; D is unresolved. The CDR3 loop spans 14 amino acids. The germline V gene encodes CDR1 GTSNPN and CDR2 SVGIG (reference sequence). V lost 7 bases, J lost 7 bases, and 17 bases lay in between.

This clonotype was seen ten or more times. The DNA for the CDR3 is TGCAGTGCCACCGCCGCCCCTCGGGAAAAACTGTTTTTT. Its translation is CSATAAPREKLFF. The chain couples TRBV20-1 to TRBJ1-4; D is uncertain. Germline assignment: CDR1 DFQATT and CDR2 SNEGSKA (reference sequence). V was trimmed by 6 bases and J by 8 bases, leaving 16 bases between them. The CDR3 extends over 13 amino acids.

This chain connects TRBV27 to TRBJ1-6; 7 bases align to TRBD1. The CDR3 extends over 16 amino acids. J gave up 0 bases and V 6 bases, and 5 bases lay outside the gene matches. Germline CDR1 reads MNHEY; CDR2 reads SMNVEV (reference sequence). CDR3 coding DNA: TGTGCCAGCAGACAGGGGTTCAGCTCCTATAATTCACCCCTCCACTTT. This gives the protein CASRQGFSSYNSPLHF.

The genes are TRBV6-2 or TRBV6-3 and TRBJ2-7; TRBD2 matches 10 bases. The CDR3 has 15 amino acids. Germline CDR1 and CDR2: MNHEY and SVGEGT. The ends lost 6 bases at V and 3 bases at J; junction bases unmatched: 8. This CDR3 reads CASRSLAGEFYEQYF. The CDR3 region has the DNA TGTGCCAGCAGATCCCTAGCGGGGGAATTCTACGAGCAGTACTTC.

Only a few counts were recorded for this clonotype. The rearrangement joins TRBV11-3 to TRBJ2-5, with unresolved D. The V gene's germline CDR1 is SGHNT and CDR2 YENEEA. The CDR3 totals 12 residues. Trimming cost V 4 bases and J 4 bases, with 7 bases left between them. The CDR3 region is CASSSLGETQYF. In DNA, the CDR3 is TGTGCCAGCAGCTCCCTCGGAGAGACCCAGTACTTC.

This chain links TRBV5-1 with TRBJ2-3, with D possibly TRBD2 on 7 matching bases. The CDR3 extends over 14 amino acids. Germline CDR1 is SGHRS and CDR2 is YFSETQ. V lost 10 bases, J lost 1 base, and 16 bases lay in between. The CDR3 here is CACKGGPGTDTQYF. The CDR3 DNA sequence: TGCGCCTGCAAGGGGGGGCCTGGCACAGATACGCAGTATTTT.

This clonotype was seen a few times. CDR3 protein: CAIGPGGDIQYF. CDR3 coding DNA: TGTGCCATCGGGCCAGGAGGGGACATTCAGTACTTC. The chain combines TRBV10-3 with TRBJ2-4; D is possibly TRBD2 (6 bases). Germline lookup yields CDR1 ENHRY and CDR2 SYGVKD. CDR3 length: 12 amino acids. Trimming stripped 8 bases from V and 8 bases from J, with 13 bases between.

The chain recombines TRBV7-2 with TRBJ1-2; D unclear. The germline V gene has CDR1 SGHTA and CDR2 FQGNSA. Trimming cost V 1 base and J 5 bases, with 14 bases left between them. This CDR3 region has 15 residues. In DNA, the CDR3 is TGTGCCAGCAGCTTAGGTCCATCGGTCCGGTATGGCTACACCTTC. It yields the protein CASSLGPSVRYGYTF.

The CDR3 sequence is CASSKGTGAHQPQHF. CDR3 bases: TGTGCCAGTAGTAAGGGGACAGGGGCCCATCAGCCCCAGCATTTT. V gene TRBV19 combines with J gene TRBJ1-5, with 10 bases identical to TRBD1. Per the germline V gene, CDR1 is LNHDA and CDR2 is SQIVND (reference sequence). The CDR3 length is 15 residues. Trimming took 4 bases from V and 5 from J; bases not matched to a gene: 5. Full variable domain (missing parts from reference TRBV19 and TRBJ1-5): DGGITQSPKYLFRKEGQNVTLSCEQNLNHDAMYWYRQDPGQGLRLIYYSQIVNDFQKGDIAEGYSVSREKKESFPLTVTSAQKNPTAFYLCASSKGTGAHQPQHFGDGTRLSIL.

The rearrangement links TRBV7-9 to TRBJ1-6, with 8 bases aligning to TRBD1. The V segment lost 8 bases and the J segment 0 bases; nucleotides outside the gene matches: 3. The CDR3 loop spans 15 amino acids. Germline assignment: CDR1 SEHNR and CDR2 FQNEAQ (reference sequence). The CDR3 nucleotides are TGTGCCAGCCGACAGGGGAGCTCCTATAATTCACCCCTCCACTTT. It specifies CASRQGSSYNSPLHF.

This clonotype appeared a few times. The chain links TRBV9 to TRBJ2-5, with 12 bases fitting TRBD2. J lost 4 bases, V lost 0 bases, and 4 bases had no gene match. The CDR3 extends over 16 amino acids. Per germline, CDR1 SGDLS and CDR2 YYNGEE. CDR3 nucleotides: TGTGCCAGCAGCGTAGGCCTAGCGGGGGGGCGAGAGACCCAGTACTTC. It encodes CASSVGLAGGRETQYF.